The rows below give T cell receptor beta chains drawn from one sample of a study of T cell responses to AZD1222 COVID-19 vaccine. Clones were read by immunoSEQ multiplex PCR, and TCRdb kept only the in-frame ones, dropping some. Of approximately 67,000 clones in the sample, roughly nine tenths were seen once. Sequences were derived from peripheral blood, sampled 28 days after the second AZD1222 dose. Receptors were obtained from an adult who received the AZD1222 COVID-19 vaccine. Both conserved end residues are part of each CDR3. The order of the fields is V gene, J gene, D gene, CDR3 protein. The D gene is left open where the match is weak.

v_call: TRBV5-5
j_call: TRBJ1-4
d_call: TRBD1
cdr3_aa: CASSLWTGVEKLFF

v_call: TRBV7-3
j_call: TRBJ1-2
d_call: .
cdr3_aa: CASSLGSWAGEDGYTF

v_call: TRBV11-2
j_call: TRBJ2-5
d_call: .
cdr3_aa: CASSLDRGIARGPQYF

v_call: TRBV7-9
j_call: TRBJ1-6
d_call: .
cdr3_aa: CASSLSRRLNSPLHF

v_call: TRBV6-2/TRBV6-3
j_call: TRBJ2-3
d_call: .
cdr3_aa: CASSYSRGGSTDTQYF

v_call: TRBV7-6
j_call: TRBJ2-7
d_call: TRBD1
cdr3_aa: CASSLAGGQGGYEQYF

v_call: TRBV18
j_call: TRBJ2-5
d_call: TRBD1
cdr3_aa: CASSPPGQGQETQYF

v_call: TRBV7-9
j_call: TRBJ1-3
d_call: .
cdr3_aa: CASSSAGHLYSGNTIYF

v_call: TRBV3-1/TRBV3-2
j_call: TRBJ2-1
d_call: TRBD1
cdr3_aa: CASSHGTGEQFF

v_call: TRBV3-1/TRBV3-2
j_call: TRBJ1-4
d_call: TRBD1
cdr3_aa: CASSREGAGEKLFF

v_call: TRBV19
j_call: TRBJ2-3
d_call: .
cdr3_aa: CASSILDTQYF

v_call: TRBV6-1
j_call: TRBJ1-4
d_call: .
cdr3_aa: CASSLGVQANEKLFF